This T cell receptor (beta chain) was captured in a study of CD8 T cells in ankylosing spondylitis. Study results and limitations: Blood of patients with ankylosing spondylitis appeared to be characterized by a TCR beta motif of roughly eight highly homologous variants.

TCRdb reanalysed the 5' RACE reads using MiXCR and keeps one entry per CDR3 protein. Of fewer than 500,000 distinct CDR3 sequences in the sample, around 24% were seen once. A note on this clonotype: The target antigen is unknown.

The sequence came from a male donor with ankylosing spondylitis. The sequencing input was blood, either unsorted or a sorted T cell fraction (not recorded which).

The DNA of the CDR3 is TGTGCCAGCTCCCTAGCGGGAGCAAGGACCGGGGAGCTGTTTTTT. This translates into CASSLAGARTGELFF. This chain joins TRBV28 and TRBJ2-2, with 10 bases fitting TRBD2. With 8 bases clipped from V and 5 bases from J, the junction kept 8 bases outside the gene matches. This CDR3 has 15 residues. Germline CDR1 is MDHEN and CDR2 is SYDVKM.